Below are 29 T cell receptor beta chains sequenced from a single sample in a study of long-term antiretroviral therapy in people with HIV. With survey level as its setting, the immunoSEQ assay was v3.0. TCRdb's table, derived via immunoSEQ multiplex PCR, lists solely in-frame clones and lacks some. The table records fewer than 35,000 clones, 65% to 90% of them present only once. The starting material was unsorted PBMCs, obtained about 3.3 years after starting antiretroviral therapy. The source is a man younger than 35 with HIV.

J is TRBJ2-3 and V is TRBV7-7, with a tentative D call TRBD1 (5 bases). Trimming cost V 0 bases and J 1 base, with 14 bases left between them. The CDR3 length is 17 residues. CDR1 is SSHAT and CDR2 is FNYEAQ in the germline V gene (reference sequence). In DNA form, the CDR3 reads TGTGCCAGCAGCTTAGCACCTCACCCGACAGGCACAGATACGCAGTATTTT. Amino acid sequence: CASSLAPHPTGTDTQYF.

This chain uses TRBV4-3 with TRBJ2-4; 9 bases align to TRBD2. CDR3 size: 17 residues. Per the germline V gene, CDR1 is LGHNA and CDR2 is YSLEER. J lost 6 bases, V lost 4 bases, and 13 bases had no gene match. The CDR3 spells CASSPSPSRAGGNIQYF. CDR3 nucleotide sequence: TGCGCCAGCAGCCCGTCTCCCTCTCGAGCGGGAGGAAACATTCAGTACTTC.

The rearrangement links TRBV7-9 to TRBJ2-6, with D tentatively TRBD1 or TRBD2 (5 bases each). Germline V gives CDR1 SEHNR, CDR2 FQNEAQ (reference sequence). V lost 5 bases, J lost 0 bases, and 17 bases lay in between. The CDR3 consists of 18 residues. The chain's CDR3 is CASSAPRGLSSGANVLTF. The CDR3 DNA follows: TGTGCCAGCAGCGCGCCGAGGGGCCTTAGCTCTGGGGCCAACGTCCTGACTTTC.

This sequence joins TRBV2 and TRBJ1-2; D call uncertain. Germline values: CDR1 SNHLY, CDR2 FYNNEI. Between the trimmed V and J ends, which lost 3 bases and 6 bases, there was a span of 17 bases. CDR3 length equals 15 residues. CDR3 region: CASSDRTTFSHGYTF. CDR3 nucleotide sequence: TGTGCCAGCAGTGACCGAACGACTTTCAGCCATGGCTACACCTTC.

The rearrangement uses TRBV19 and TRBJ2-7, with D possibly being TRBD1 or TRBD2 (5 bases each). Germline V gives CDR1 LNHDA, CDR2 SQIVND (reference sequence). Trimming pared 5 bases from V and 0 bases from J, leaving 14 bases between. This CDR3 spans 15 amino acids. The CDR3 nucleotides read TGTGCCAGTAGTCCCTCGGGGCGGTCCTCCTACGAGCAGTACTTC. This translates into CASSPSGRSSYEQYF.

This clone was recorded once. V is TRBV6-1 and J is TRBJ1-1; perhaps TRBD1 as D (5 bases). V shed 4 bases and J shed 4 bases, with 10 bases lying between them. This CDR3 contains 13 residues. Germline V gene sequence: CDR1 MNHNS, CDR2 SASEGT. CDR3 nucleotide sequence: TGTGCCAGCAGTGGCGGGGGAGGCACTGAAGCTTTCTTT. This sequence encodes CASSGGGGTEAFF.

The V gene is TRBV7-6, the J gene TRBJ2-7; tentatively, D is TRBD1 (5 bases). Germline loops: CDR1 SGHVS, CDR2 FNYEAQ. The V end was cut by 4 bases, the J end by 5 bases, with 12 bases between. The CDR3 covers 13 residues. CDR3 amino acids: CASSSGPGDEQYF. The CDR3 DNA reads as TGTGCCAGCAGCTCAGGGCCTGGGGACGAGCAGTACTTC.

CDR3 protein: CASSFERDGANVLTF. The CDR3 bases are TGTGCCAGCAGCTTTGAGCGCGATGGGGCCAACGTCCTGACTTTC. The V gene is TRBV7-6, the J gene TRBJ2-6; no firm D call. The germline CDR1 and CDR2 sequences are SGHVS and FNYEAQ. V was pared by 3 bases and J by 3 bases, with 9 bases between. The CDR3 is 15 residues long.

The CDR3 DNA follows: TGCGCCAGCAGCTCCGAGGGCGGCCACGAGCAGTACTTC. Its protein is CASSSEGGHEQYF. The chain has TRBV5-1 and TRBJ2-7; D may be TRBD2 (5 bases). This CDR3 spans 13 amino acids. Germline CDR1 SGHRS, CDR2 YFSETQ. V lost 3 bases, J lost 5 bases, and 12 bases lay in between.

V and J are TRBV10-1 and TRBJ2-7, with 9 positions matching TRBD1. CDR1 and CDR2 (germline): WNHNN, SYGVQD (reference sequence). V dropped 2 bases and J dropped 5; count of bases not matched to a gene: 4. The length of the CDR3 is 14 residues. In DNA form, the CDR3 reads TGCGCCAGCAGTGAGGGGACAGGGAGGGACGAGCAGTACTTC. It encodes CASSEGTGRDEQYF.

The chain is built from TRBV4-3 and TRBJ2-1, with 7 positions matching TRBD1. Germline V gives CDR1 LGHNA, CDR2 YSLEER. V was pared by 0 bases and J by 6 bases, with 5 bases of the junction left unmatched. The CDR3 loop spans 15 amino acids. The CDR3 bases are TGCGCCAGCAGCCAAGAGACAGGGACGAGCAATGAGCAGTTCTTC. The encoded protein is CASSQETGTSNEQFF.

A single count supports this clone. CDR3 sequence reads: CASSQRQGETQYF. The CDR3 DNA follows: TGCGCCAGCAGCCAACGACAGGGAGAGACCCAGTACTTC. The gene calls are TRBV4-1 and TRBJ2-5; 7 nucleotides match TRBD1. CDR1 and CDR2 (germline): MGHRA, YSYEKL. The CDR3 has 13 residues. V lost 2 bases and J lost 4; bases outside the gene matches: 1.

The V and J genes are TRBV4-1 and TRBJ2-7, with D possibly TRBD2 on 6 matching bases. Trimming cost V 4 bases and J 3 bases, with 13 bases left between them. Germline lookup yields CDR1 MGHRA and CDR2 YSYEKL. The CDR3 extends over 14 amino acids. The CDR3: CASSPRDLFYEQYF. The CDR3 region has the DNA TGCGCCAGCAGCCCACGGGACTTATTCTACGAGCAGTACTTC.

This chain links TRBV29-1 with TRBJ1-1; D not certain. V shed 6 bases and J shed 2 bases, with 13 bases lying between them. This CDR3 contains 13 residues. CDR1 and CDR2 (germline): SQVTM, ANQGSEA. The CDR3 DNA reads TGCAGCGTCATTGGACCGGCCAACACTGAAGCTTTCTTT. It yields the protein CSVIGPANTEAFF. The full variable domain, rest sourced from reference TRBV29-1 and TRBJ1-1, is SAVISQKPSRDICQRGTSLTIQCQVDSQVTMMFWYRQQPGQSLTLIATANQGSEATYESGFVIDKFPISRPNLTFSTLTVSNMSPEDSSIYLCSVIGPANTEAFFGQGTRLTVV.

This chain links TRBV7-9 with TRBJ2-1; D uncertain. Germline CDR1 is SEHNR and CDR2 is FQNEAQ (reference sequence). The CDR3 runs 12 residues. Trimming took 8 bases from V and 10 from J, leaving 15 bases between them. CDR3: CASGTGVREQFF. The DNA for the CDR3 is TGTGCCAGCGGTACTGGGGTCCGGGAGCAGTTCTTC.

The CDR3 here is CASSPGQTANYGYTF. The CDR3 DNA is TGCGCCAGCAGCCCAGGACAGACCGCTAACTATGGCTACACCTTC. The rearrangement joins TRBV4-1 to TRBJ1-2; D might be TRBD1 (6 bases). CDR3 length equals 15 residues. The V end was cut by 4 bases, the J end by 0 bases, with 12 bases between. The germline CDR1 and CDR2 sequences are MGHRA and YSYEKL.

The chain uses TRBV7-6 and TRBJ2-6; D not resolved. Between the trimmed V and J ends, which lost 6 bases and 3 bases, there was a span of 9 bases. Germline V gene data show CDR1 as SGHVS and CDR2 as FNYEAQ. This CDR3 spans 14 amino acids. The CDR3, as DNA: TGTGCCAGCAGTTTTATCGGTGGGGCCAACGTCCTGACTTTC. Protein: CASSFIGGANVLTF.

The chain combines TRBV11-2 with TRBJ1-1; a possible D gene is TRBD1 (5 bases). The CDR3 covers 17 residues. V was clipped by 5 bases and J by 0 bases, with 19 bases between them. The germline V gene has CDR1 SGHAT and CDR2 FQNNGV. CDR3 bases: TGTGCCAGCAGCCGCCCCCAACGACAGCCCATGAACACTGAAGCTTTCTTT. Translating gives CASSRPQRQPMNTEAFF.

V usage is TRBV6-6 and J usage is TRBJ2-3, with D unclear. Germline lookup yields CDR1 MNHNY and CDR2 SVGAGI (reference sequence). The CDR3 extends over 16 amino acids. V was clipped by 0 bases and J by 4 bases, with 14 bases between them. The CDR3 DNA sequence: TGTGCCAGCAGTTACTCGAACAGCCTTCTGGCAGATACGCAGTATTTT. Translated: CASSYSNSLLADTQYF.

The J gene is TRBJ2-2, the V gene TRBV5-1; D unclear. CDR1 is SGHRS, CDR2 YFSETQ, per germline. The CDR3 is 11 amino acids. V dropped 7 bases and J dropped 3 bases, with 4 bases sitting between them. CDR3 sequence: CASSDTGELFF. DNA for the CDR3: TGCGCCAGCTCCGACACCGGGGAGCTGTTTTTT.

This chain joins TRBV19 and TRBJ1-2; 9 bases are a match to TRBD1. CDR3 size: 11 residues. Germline-derived CDR1 and CDR2 are LNHDA and SQIVND (reference sequence). After removal of 6 bases from V and 8 bases from J, the junction contained 1 base not matched to a gene. In nucleotides, the CDR3 is TGTGCCAGTAGGACAGGGGGAGGCTACACCTTC. Residues: CASRTGGGYTF.

This chain uses TRBV28 with TRBJ1-2; 11 bases agree with TRBD1. CDR3 size: 16 residues. J lost 4 bases, V lost 5 bases, and 9 bases had no gene match. Per the germline V gene, CDR1 is MDHEN and CDR2 is SYDVKM. CDR3 coding DNA: TGTGCCAGCAGTAGAACCGGGACAGGGGGGACCTATGGCTACACCTTC. As protein: CASSRTGTGGTYGYTF.

The V call is TRBV5-4, the J call TRBJ1-6; D is perhaps TRBD1 (5 bases). The CDR3 has 15 residues. The V end lost 0 bases, the J end lost 6 bases, and 10 bases lay between the germline ends. The germline V gene has CDR1 SGHNT and CDR2 YYREEE (reference sequence). The CDR3 loop reads CASSLGGPSNSPLHF. CDR3 in DNA: TGTGCCAGCAGCTTGGGGGGACCCAGTAATTCACCCCTCCACTTT. The full variable domain, in which reference TRBV5-4 and TRBJ1-6 provide the parts outside the CDR3, is ETGVTQSPTHLIKTRGQQVTLRCSSQSGHNTVSWYQQALGQGPQFIFQYYREEENGRGNFPPRFSGLQFPNYSSELNVNALELDDSALYLCASSLGGPSNSPLHFGNGTRLTVT.

This clone has a single count. V usage is TRBV11-2 and J usage is TRBJ2-1; a weak D match, TRBD2 (6 bases). The V end lost 1 base, the J end lost 5 bases, and 9 bases lay between the germline ends. This CDR3 is 14 amino acids long. The germline V gene encodes CDR1 SGHAT and CDR2 FQNNGV. The CDR3 sequence: CASSLAGGNNEQFF. CDR3 DNA: TGTGCCAGCAGCTTAGCCGGGGGAAACAATGAGCAGTTCTTC.

The V gene is TRBV25-1, the J gene TRBJ2-3, with TRBD2 matching over 7 bases. This CDR3 comprises 15 residues. Germline CDR1 is MGHDK and CDR2 is SYGVNS. J was trimmed by 1 base and V by 2 bases; bases with no gene match: 3. Written as DNA, the CDR3 is TGTGCCAGCAGTGAACCCAGCGGGGGCACAGATACGCAGTATTTT. Its protein product is CASSEPSGGTDTQYF.

This clone was recorded only once. This chain connects TRBV6-5 to TRBJ2-7; the match to TRBD1 covers 11 bases. Germline CDR1 MNHEY, CDR2 SVGAGI. The CDR3 runs to 15 residues. Trimming cost V 5 bases and J 2 bases; bases outside gene matches: 5. CDR3 in DNA: TGTGCCAGCAGTATAGGACAGGGGGCAACCTACGAGCAGTACTTC. It specifies CASSIGQGATYEQYF.

The gene calls are TRBV6-5 and TRBJ1-1, with D unclear. CDR1 is MNHEY and CDR2 is SVGAGI in the germline V gene. The CDR3 extends over 14 amino acids. With 0 bases removed from V and 5 bases from J, the gap between germline ends came to 10 bases. The CDR3 DNA sequence: TGTGCCAGCAGTTACTCCCCAGGTTGGACTGAAGCTTTCTTT. Translating gives CASSYSPGWTEAFF.

On this clone: Other DNA sequences of this sample code for an identical CDR3. CDR3 DNA sequence: TGTGCCAGCAGCTTAGACGTGAGGAGAGGTGAGCAGTTCTTC. This translates into CASSLDVRRGEQFF. This rearrangement joins TRBV7-9 to TRBJ2-1; no clear D. The CDR3 extends over 14 amino acids. In germline, CDR1 is SEHNR, CDR2 FQNEAQ (reference sequence). V shed 1 base and J shed 9 bases, with 13 bases lying between them.

This clone has just one count. The chain uses TRBV18 and TRBJ2-1; perhaps TRBD1 as D (6 bases). CDR1 and CDR2 (germline): KGHSH, LQKENI. Trimming cost V 2 bases and J 6 bases, with 20 bases left between them. CDR3 length: 17 residues. CDR3 sequence: CASSPELRQGNGNEQFF. CDR3 sequence (DNA): TGTGCCAGCTCACCAGAGCTTCGTCAGGGGAATGGCAATGAGCAGTTCTTC.